This T cell receptor (beta chain) was recorded in a study of cytomegalovirus exposure and HLA in healthy donors (dated by TCRdb to the late 2010s). In terms of the full investigation: According to an earlier analysis of 450 to 650 of the donors, some 170 million T cells yielded 100 million or so unique TCR beta sequences and 276 Gb of sequence data. The genetic ancestry cluster associated with self-reported Caucasian donors included 81% of the roughly 400 genotyped donors. All discovery cohort repertoires had been generated using a single sequencing platform. An early release that covered 640 HLA-typed donors contained about 290 gigabases of sequencing data and tens of millions of unique TCR sequences. A later analysis re-analyzed previously published TCR beta repertoires from approximately 670 donors and added high-resolution HLA genotyping to study TCR occurrence patterns. Using immunosequencing, the study profiled T cell repertoires from about 620 subjects and related those repertoires to cytomegalovirus serostatus. To decide whether each TCR beta V gene segment behaved as functional or pseudogenic, an earlier analysis of approximately 600 of the donors relied on high-throughput TCR beta sequencing. In the later analysis, no new phenotypic data were used to find candidate immune exposures; instead, reliance was placed on TCR beta sequences and their occurrence across donors. The study was designed to test whether signatures of past pathogen exposure could be identified by cataloging public T cell receptors. Several DR-DQ haplotypes were treated as single units for association and clustering because of strong linkage in the cohort. Along with the approximately 700-subject first cohort, a separate validation cohort of 120 different subjects was used. Among about 400 genotyped donors of the cohort, an average of approximately 200,000 unique TCR beta nucleotide sequences was sequenced per donor, of which about 18% were non-productive. Typing coverage differed by locus: A, B, C, DRB1 and DQB1 were typed in roughly 629-640 donors, DQA1 in around 500, DPA1 in over 600, and DPB1 in 400 to 480. Donor age, sex, ethnicity and CMV serostatus were compiled alongside the repertoire data. In a later genetic analysis, genome-wide SNP genotypes for about 65% of the roughly 670 donors were used, and that subset was treated as a discovery cohort. Both class I and class II loci were covered by HLA typing, at four-digit resolution. To predict cytomegalovirus infection status, the study brought together high-throughput TCR immunosequencing, statistical association of individual TCRs with disease status, and machine learning.

To prepare the library, the immunoSEQ multiplex PCR assay was applied. A mixture of 60 forward primers for TCR Vbeta segments and 13 reverse primers for TCR Jbeta segments was used in the multiplex PCR. A multiplex PCR assay on genomic DNA amplified the CDR3 region of rearranged TCR beta genes. On the Illumina HiSeq System, the amplified TCR beta libraries were sequenced as 87-base-pair reads. The authors processed their data as follows. A later analysis tallied tens of millions of unique TCR beta chains across the 640 or so repertoires, and some 10 million of those chains were shared by two or more donors. Raw reads were error-corrected and collapsed into unique sequences with a nearest-neighbor algorithm that merged closely related sequences to remove PCR and sequencing errors. CDR3 sequences were aligned to IMGT reference sequences to assign V, D and J gene segments. For a sequence to be retained, a match of at least six nucleotides was required to both a V gene segment and a J gene segment. A rearrangement counted as productive if the CDR3 had no stop codons and remained in frame with V and J, and every other rearrangement counted as non-productive. CDR3 was defined by IMGT convention, running from the second conserved V-encoded cysteine to the conserved J-encoded phenylalanine. In an earlier analysis of approximately 590 of the donors, sequences lacking an unambiguous match to a single V gene segment were excluded. In an earlier analysis of some 590 of the donors, a V segment was called functional when productive rearrangements were above 56.7%, and segregating when the standard deviation between donors exceeded 5%. A statistical classification framework was developed to diagnose cytomegalovirus status using the catalog of TCR beta chain sequences. A later analysis assigned V and J genes by comparing TCR nucleotide sequences with IMGT/GENE-DB human TR gene sequences. Using the TCRdist pipeline, a later analysis assigned CDR3 sequences along with most-parsimonious VDJ recombination scenarios. A later analysis defined each TCR beta chain by its CDR3 amino acid sequence plus V-gene family, and excluded reads lacking a unique V-gene family. To address suspected cross-contamination and a sequencing artifact, a later analysis removed approximately 600 highly shared, low-generation-probability nucleotide sequences. In a later analysis, a clonal expansion index for each public chain was calculated from normalized within-repertoire ranks of inferred template counts. A later analysis computed generation probabilities with a VDJ recombination model fitted to out-of-frame rearrangements, and checked the results against IGoR. Hypergeometric tests were used in a later analysis to score TCR-TCR, TCR-HLA and TCR-CMV co-occurrence, with a repertoire-size bias correction applied to the TCR pairs. False discovery rates were estimated in a later analysis by permuting HLA or CMV assignments 20 times. In a later analysis, co-occurring TCRs were grouped with DBSCAN, and TCRdist sequence similarity was added when clustering was performed within HLA-allele-positive subsets. Co-occurrence clustering excluded repertoires with fewer than 30,000 or more than 120,000 public chains, plus five with anomalous nucleotide sharing. The table comes from immuneACCESS by way of TCRdb, which keeps in-frame sequences with V and J called. Part of the clones is missing from these tables; in studies checked, under half for an unresolved V gene and the rest for unknown reasons. That table gives V, J and clone size, and the DNA gave D and trimming. For this sample there are around 67,000 clones; roughly two thirds appear just once. The top ten clonotypes cover around 2.7% of the sample.

Study-wide findings and limitations: In a later analysis, HLA-associated TCR beta chains showed more clonal expansion and lower generation probabilities than non-associated chains that were equally common. A later analysis found that TCR association rates varied across HLA loci, with DRB1 alleles showing the most associated TCRs and HLA-C alleles the fewest. The classifier was reported to diagnose cytomegalovirus status with high specificity and sensitivity in both the original and validation cohorts. In a later analysis, several top co-occurrence clusters were reported to appear linked to parvovirus B19, influenza, CMV and Epstein-Barr virus. Around 16 rarely observed V segments, including chromosome 9 orphons, were excluded from the earlier analysis of a few hundred of the donors because counts were too low. A later genetic analysis associated a missense DCLRE1C variant with V-gene and J-gene trimming of TCR beta chains, and an independent cohort replicated the association. Only TCR beta chains were sequenced in this cohort, and the absence of alpha or paired-chain data limited detectable features. In an earlier analysis of 587 of the donors, most TCR beta V segments were observed in productive rearrangements about 87% or about 30% of the time, broadly matching IMGT annotations. Immune exposure information for the cohort was limited to CMV serostatus. Correlated functional status among segregating V segments might reflect linkage disequilibrium, but an unknown experimental factor could not be ruled out. In vitro tests confirmed that a few of the cytomegalovirus-associated TCR beta chains recognize cytomegalovirus antigens. Across donors, most TCR sequences were observed very rarely, whereas some public TCRs were present in many individuals. A group of highly shared sequence variants was considered likely to be a technical artifact of the sequencing pipeline. A further reported finding was that TCR beta sequences accurately predicted the HLA-A and HLA-B alleles for most subjects in the first cohort. A later analysis found that most CMV-associated TCR beta chains appeared HLA-restricted, with HLA associations seemingly driven largely by CMV exposure. Some IMGT-functional V segments, including TRBV6-2 and TRBV6-3, could not be told apart with the 87-base-pair reads, so those segments were excluded. Presence/absence analyses assumed roughly uniform sequencing depth across donors, an assumption that may not hold. HLA typing was unavailable for some donors at each locus, so association tests used only the typed subset. Compared with the approximately 710-donor mean, donors in an Asian-associated ancestry cluster had fewer N-insertions in productive TCRs, according to a later genetic analysis. A later analysis associated about 17,000 TCR beta sequences with specific HLA alleles at a false discovery rate of 0.05. The study listed approximately 150 TCR beta chains as associated with cytomegalovirus. The authors suggested that the approach could potentially be generalized to other disease states and immunological phenotypes. Assigning TCR associations to individual alleles was difficult when HLA alleles, especially DR and DQ, strongly co-occurred.

In total, over 600 healthy bone marrow donors made up the cohort. Cohort members were all nominally healthy when sampled, although unrecorded immune exposures were likely present. The donor was CMV seronegative and was included in the group of a few hundred seronegative cohort members. Every donor gave a peripheral blood sample, and the peripheral blood mononuclear cells from that sample were used for TCR beta sequencing. The Qiagen DNeasy Blood Extraction Kit was used to extract genomic DNA from the blood cell samples. This clone has just a few counts. It has no known antigen specificity. The record has no base qualities; no much larger clone is one base away. The CDR3 runs 16 residues from the cysteine to the phenylalanine. Just the 48-base CDR3 DNA is kept, in frame starting at base 1. V ends up 0 bases short and J 0 bases short, with an unmatched junction base count of 3. CDR1 and CDR2 (SGHRS, YFSETQ) derive from the germline V gene.

Sequenced sample: PBMCs. The source is a woman aged 50 to 60 in good health and CMV-seronegative. The chain links TRBV5-1 with TRBJ2-7, with 10 bases aligning to TRBD2. The CDR3 loop reads CASSLAPSGSSYEQYF. The DNA reads as follows: TGCGCCAGCAGCTTGGCCCCTAGCGGGAGCTCCTACGAGCAGTACTTC.